A selection of T cell receptor beta chains follows, all from one sample in a study of human T cells and chemical hapten exposure. TCRdb passed the RACE reads through MiXCR, listing each CDR3 protein once. This table holds roughly 86,000 distinct CDR3 sequences, roughly a tenth found once. Sequences were derived from whole blood, sampled in connection with sensitization to the hapten diphenylcyclopropenone (DPC). The receptors stem from a man aged 40-55 years with alopecia areata. Some clones in this sample may be carry-over from other donors' samples. Each CDR3 is given with its conserved first and last residue. Fields, in order: D gene, J gene, CDR3 length, clone size, V gene, CDR3 protein, CDR3 DNA. D genes are given only for firm matches. A row's size may be missing; if present it is once, few, many or a size class.

.,TRBJ2-3,12,.,TRBV20-1,CSAGTYTDTQYF,TGCAGTGCCGGGACTTACACAGATACGCAGTATTTT
TRBD2,TRBJ2-3,17,few,TRBV7-2,CASSLVGLAGGTDTQYF,TGTGCCAGCAGCTTAGTGGGCCTAGCGGGAGGCACAGATACGCAGTATTTT
TRBD2,TRBJ2-5,17,many,TRBV7-2,CASSLLAGGPLQETQYF,TGTGCCAGCAGCCTACTAGCGGGAGGGCCCCTGCAAGAGACCCAGTACTTC
.,TRBJ1-5,13,many,TRBV29-1,CSVAQGVDQPQHF,TGCAGCGTTGCCCAGGGTGTAGATCAGCCCCAGCATTTT
.,TRBJ2-1,16,.,TRBV4-3,CASSPETVGTDNEQFF,TGCGCCAGCAGCCCAGAAACAGTTGGGACGGACAATGAGCAGTTCTTC
TRBD1,TRBJ1-6,19,.,TRBV18,CASSPLRDSGALGISPLHF,TGTGCCAGCTCACCACTTAGGGACAGTGGTGCCCTTGGGATTTCACCCCTCCACTTT
.,TRBJ2-3,12,many,TRBV14,CASSQDSNTQYF,TGTGCCAGCAGCCAGGATTCCAATACGCAGTATTTT
.,TRBJ1-2,13,few,TRBV29-1,CSVRSPANYGYTF,TGCAGCGTGCGGAGTCCAGCTAACTATGGCTACACCTTC
.,TRBJ2-7,12,few,TRBV6-2/TRBV6-3,CASKSSTWEQYF,TGTGCCAGCAAGTCTAGCACGTGGGAGCAGTACTTC
TRBD1,TRBJ1-1,13,few,TRBV3-1,CASSLPQGRRAFF,TGTGCCAGCAGCTTGCCACAGGGGCGCAGGGCTTTCTTT
.,TRBJ1-5,15,few,TRBV20-1,CSARVQGSGNQPQHF,TGCAGTGCTAGGGTACAGGGATCTGGCAATCAGCCCCAGCATTTT
.,TRBJ1-5,14,few,TRBV28,CASSIWGLNQPQHF,TGTGCCAGCAGTATTTGGGGGCTCAATCAGCCCCAGCATTTT
TRBD2,TRBJ2-1,16,few,TRBV7-2,CASSLLTGGFYNEQFF,TGTGCCAGCAGCTTGCTGACGGGGGGGTTCTACAATGAGCAGTTCTTC
.,TRBJ1-6,18,few,TRBV7-8,CASSFGTSRSSYNSPLHF,TGTGCCAGCAGCTTTGGAACATCGAGGAGCTCCTATAATTCACCCCTCCACTTT
TRBD1,TRBJ1-6,16,many,TRBV6-5,CASSLEQGAFSSPLHF,TGTGCCAGCAGCCTGGAACAGGGGGCGTTCAGTTCACCCCTCCACTTT
TRBD1,TRBJ1-1,15,.,TRBV10-3,CAISERTGGSTEAFF,TGTGCCATCAGTGAACGGACAGGGGGGAGCACTGAAGCTTTCTTT
TRBD2,TRBJ2-7,13,.,TRBV28,CASSSSGNYEQYF,TGTGCCAGCAGTTCTAGCGGGAACTACGAGCAGTACTTC
.,TRBJ1-2,15,.,TRBV6-2/TRBV6-3,CASSSAVMTSYGYTF,TGTGCCAGCAGTTCTGCGGTAATGACTTCGTATGGCTACACCTTC
TRBD2,TRBJ2-5,15,.,TRBV20-1,CSASVLSGRLETQYF,TGCAGTGCTAGTGTTTTAAGCGGGAGGCTGGAGACCCAGTACTTC
.,TRBJ2-7,14,.,TRBV2,CASSSGPGSYEQYF,TGTGCCAGCAGTTCCGGACCGGGTTCCTACGAGCAGTACTTC
.,TRBJ1-2,14,many,TRBV20-1,CSAREFLGGYGYTF,TGCAGTGCGAGGGAATTTCTAGGGGGTTATGGCTACACCTTC
.,TRBJ2-3,16,few,TRBV14,CASSKGQGTSTDTQYF,TGTGCCAGCAGCAAAGGACAAGGGACTAGCACAGATACGCAGTATTTT
TRBD1,TRBJ2-5,14,.,TRBV28,CASSSSGGAETQYF,TGTGCCAGCAGTTCCTCAGGGGGCGCGGAGACCCAGTACTTC
.,TRBJ1-2,17,many,TRBV12-3/TRBV12-4,CASSFLGGTPTFAGYTF,TGTGCCAGCAGTTTCCTAGGCGGGACACCCACTTTTGCTGGCTACACCTTC
.,TRBJ2-7,13,.,TRBV12-3/TRBV12-4,CASSWGLAYEQYF,TGTGCCAGCAGCTGGGGATTGGCCTACGAGCAGTACTTC
TRBD1,TRBJ1-4,12,many,TRBV29-1,CSVEVGGGLTFF,TGCAGCGTTGAAGTAGGAGGGGGCCTGACGTTTTTT
.,TRBJ2-1,12,few,TRBV18,CASSPPGTPQFF,TGTGCCAGCTCACCCCCCGGGACTCCGCAGTTCTTC
TRBD2,TRBJ2-3,14,.,TRBV10-3,CAIGLAGLTDTQYF,TGTGCCATAGGACTAGCGGGACTCACAGATACGCAGTATTTT
TRBD2,TRBJ2-3,14,.,TRBV19,CASSLGTGGDTQYF,TGTGCCAGTAGTCTGGGGACGGGGGGAGATACGCAGTATTTT
.,TRBJ2-1,14,few,TRBV24-1,CATMGPAPQYEQFF,TGTGCCACCATGGGCCCGGCCCCACAATATGAGCAGTTCTTC
TRBD2,TRBJ2-7,14,few,TRBV5-4,CASSTGTSAHEQYF,TGTGCCAGCTCCACCGGGACTAGTGCCCACGAGCAGTACTTC
.,TRBJ2-2,16,.,TRBV29-1,CSVGAGMDTNTGELFF,TGCAGCGTTGGCGCAGGTATGGATACGAACACCGGGGAGCTGTTTTTT
.,TRBJ1-1,14,many,TRBV7-9,CASSLKPMNTEAFF,TGTGCCAGCAGCTTAAAACCGATGAACACTGAAGCTTTCTTT
.,TRBJ1-1,13,few,TRBV7-9,CASSQLTNTEAFF,TGTGCCAGCAGCCAGCTCACGAACACTGAAGCTTTCTTT
.,TRBJ1-1,15,.,TRBV4-3,CASSQDPWAGTEAFF,TGCGCCAGCAGCCAAGATCCATGGGCTGGCACTGAAGCTTTCTTT
.,TRBJ2-5,12,many,TRBV20-1,CSAIGRGETQYF,TGCAGTGCTATAGGCAGGGGAGAGACCCAGTACTTC
.,TRBJ1-5,14,.,TRBV28,CASSLLLGNQPQHF,TGTGCCAGCAGTTTATTGCTGGGCAATCAGCCCCAGCATTTT
.,TRBJ2-3,15,few,TRBV9,CASSVVGGSTDTQYF,TGTGCCAGCAGCGTAGTAGGCGGAAGCACAGATACGCAGTATTTT
TRBD1,TRBJ2-7,16,.,TRBV28,CASSSYRGVSSYEQYF,TGTGCCAGCAGTTCATACAGGGGTGTGAGCTCCTACGAGCAGTACTTC
.,TRBJ1-2,14,.,TRBV21-1,CASSTLPRDPGYTF,TGTGCCAGCAGCACCCTCCCCAGGGACCCCGGCTACACCTTC
.,TRBJ2-3,16,few,TRBV7-2,CASSASVSASTDTQYF,TGTGCCAGCAGCGCGTCCGTGAGTGCTAGCACAGATACGCAGTATTTT